This T cell receptor beta chain comes out of a study of cytomegalovirus exposure and HLA in healthy donors. Study-wide results and caveats: It has been reported that TCR beta sequences accurately predicted the HLA-A and HLA-B alleles of most subjects.

The PCR employed 60 Vbeta primers together with 13 Jbeta primers. Data came from immunoSEQ multiplex PCR; TCRdb stores just in-frame clones and leaves some out. The sample has 110,000 to 150,000 clones; almost 80% are singletons. About this clone itself: Its antigen is currently unknown.

The germline V gene encodes CDR1 MNHEY and CDR2 SVGAGI. Trimming removed 6 bases from V and 10 bases from J, with 18 bases in between. The CDR3 runs 13 residues. The clonotype comes from a woman in her twenties or thirties in good health and CMV-seronegative. The chain uses TRBV6-5 and TRBJ1-2; no clear D gene. Sequenced material: PBMCs. CDR3 amino acids: CASRNRTQVDYTF. The CDR3 region has the DNA TGTGCCAGCAGAAATAGGACTCAAGTCGACTACACCTTC.